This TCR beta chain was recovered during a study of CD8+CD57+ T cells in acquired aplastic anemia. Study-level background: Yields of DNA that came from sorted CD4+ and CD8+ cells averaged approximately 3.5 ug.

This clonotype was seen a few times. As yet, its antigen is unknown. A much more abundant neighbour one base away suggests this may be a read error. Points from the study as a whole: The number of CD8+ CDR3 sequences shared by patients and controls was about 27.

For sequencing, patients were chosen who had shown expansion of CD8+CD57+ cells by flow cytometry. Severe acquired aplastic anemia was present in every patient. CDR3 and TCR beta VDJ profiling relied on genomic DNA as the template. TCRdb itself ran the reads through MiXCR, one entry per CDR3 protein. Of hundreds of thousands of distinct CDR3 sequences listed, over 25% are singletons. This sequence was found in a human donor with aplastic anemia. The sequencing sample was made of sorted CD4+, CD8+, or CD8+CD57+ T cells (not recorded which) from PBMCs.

CDR3 DNA: TGCGCCAGCAGTGGGCCAGCGGGAACTACCTACGAGCAGTACTTC. Its translation is CASSGPAGTTYEQYF. The rearrangement links TRBV10-1 to TRBJ2-7, with 7 bases that match TRBD2. J lost 2 bases, V lost 4 bases, and 8 bases had no gene match. The germline CDR1 and CDR2 sequences are WNHNN and SYGVQD (reference sequence). The CDR3 is 15 amino acids.